One sample yielded the 29 T cell receptor beta chains listed below, sequenced in a study of blood T cell repertoires in COVID-19. The data were produced by immunoSEQ multiplex PCR, yet TCRdb's version contains in-frame clones alone and is incomplete. The top ten clones hold about 2.1% of a sample with fewer than 200,000 clones, 70% to 90% of them seen once. The sample taken for sequencing was peripheral blood. The receptor source for this set is a man aged 18 to 30 who had recovered from COVID-19.

The chain is built from TRBV18 and TRBJ2-1; 14 bases fit TRBD2. This CDR3 is built from 17 residues. Trimming took 5 bases from V and 7 from J; bases not matched to a gene: 10. Germline-derived CDR1 and CDR2 are KGHSH and LQKENI. This CDR3 is CASSSGLAGGPLNEQFF. As DNA, the CDR3 is TGTGCCAGCTCATCCGGACTAGCGGGAGGCCCTTTGAATGAGCAGTTCTTC.

The CDR3 here is CASSSQGAGQPQHF. CDR3 bases: TGTGCCAGCAGCTCCCAGGGGGCTGGTCAGCCCCAGCATTTT. The chain has TRBV5-6 and TRBJ1-5; 8 bases line up with TRBD1. J gave up 6 bases and V 3 bases, and 5 bases lay outside the gene matches. This CDR3 spans 14 amino acids. CDR1 and CDR2 from the germline V gene are SGHDT and YYEEEE. The full variable domain, rest sourced from reference TRBV5-6 and TRBJ1-5, is DAGVTQSPTHLIKTRGQQVTLRCSPKSGHDTVSWYQQALGQGPQFIFQYYEEEERQRGNFPDRFSGHQFPNYSSELNVNALLLGDSALYLCASSSQGAGQPQHFGDGTRLSIL.

This sequence joins TRBV9 and TRBJ2-1, with a weak D call TRBD1 (6 bases). With 3 bases removed from V and 8 bases from J, the gap between germline ends came to 12 bases. CDR3 size: 13 residues. The germline V gene has CDR1 SGDLS and CDR2 YYNGEE. The CDR3 region has the DNA TGTGCCAGCAGCGGACCAGGGGATGATGAGCAGTTCTTC. Translated: CASSGPGDDEQFF.

The chain employs TRBV19 and TRBJ1-1, with D perhaps TRBD1 (6 bases). Germline V CDR1 and CDR2: LNHDA, SQIVND (reference sequence). The CDR3 runs to 16 residues. V lost 6 bases and J lost 6, with 23 bases in between. CDR3 DNA sequence: TGTGCCAGTAGCTACCCTACACAGGGTATCTATGCTGAAGCTTTCTTT. Translating it yields CASSYPTQGIYAEAFF.

The chain recombines TRBV27 with TRBJ1-1; D remains ambiguous. Per germline, CDR1 MNHEY and CDR2 SMNVEV (reference sequence). CDR3 length: 12 residues. The germline V and J ends were trimmed by 7 bases and 7 bases, with 13 bases remaining between them. The CDR3 DNA follows: TGTGCCAGCACTCCCGTCTCGGGTGAAGCTTTCTTT. Translation: CASTPVSGEAFF.

The chain joins TRBV9 to TRBJ2-1; D remains unclear. The CDR3 extends over 14 amino acids. Trimming left V 2 bases short and J 0 bases short, with 6 bases between. The germline V gene has CDR1 SGDLS and CDR2 YYNGEE. CDR3 sequence (DNA): TGTGCCAGCAGCGTCCGAGGCTCCTACAATGAGCAGTTCTTC. This sequence encodes CASSVRGSYNEQFF.

In DNA, the CDR3 is TGTGCCAGCAGTTACGGGGGGATCTATGGCTACACCTTC. This translates into CASSYGGIYGYTF. The J gene is TRBJ1-2, the V gene TRBV6-5; a possible D gene is TRBD1 (5 bases). Germline values: CDR1 MNHEY, CDR2 SVGAGI. CDR3 length: 13 amino acids. V lost 2 bases and J 4 bases, leaving 8 bases between the germline ends.

The rearrangement joins TRBV27 to TRBJ2-5, with unresolved D. Trimming took off 4 bases at V and 4 bases at J, with 10 bases between the two ends. Germline loops: CDR1 MNHEY, CDR2 SMNVEV (reference sequence). This CDR3 has 13 amino acids. CDR3: CASSSLSPETQYF. The CDR3, as DNA: TGTGCCAGCAGTTCGCTATCCCCAGAGACCCAGTACTTC.

The J gene is TRBJ2-1, the V gene TRBV7-2, with D perhaps TRBD2 (5 bases). Deletions cut 4 bases from V and 3 bases from J, with 13 bases between. The V gene's germline CDR1 is SGHTA and CDR2 FQGNSA. The CDR3 loop spans 15 amino acids. The CDR3: CASSSGLTSYNEQFF. CDR3 nucleotides: TGTGCCAGCAGCTCCGGACTTACTAGCTACAATGAGCAGTTCTTC.

The rearrangement links TRBV10-3 to TRBJ1-1; 7 bases are shared with TRBD1. CDR1 ENHRY and CDR2 SYGVKD come from the germline V gene. CDR3 length: 16 amino acids. The J segment lost 7 bases and the V segment lost 1 base, leaving 12 bases of the junction unmatched. The CDR3 DNA reads as TGTGCCATCAGTGAGTTTTTCTCCGTTGACAGGGATGAAGCTTTCTTT. Its translation: CAISEFFSVDRDEAFF.

The CDR3 loop is CASSRDISVYGYTF. DNA of the CDR3: TGTGCCAGCAGCCGGGACATCAGTGTCTATGGCTACACCTTC. The chain recombines TRBV3-1 (or the pseudogene TRBV3-2) with TRBJ1-2; D possibly corresponds to TRBD1 (6 bases). CDR1 LGHDT and CDR2 YNNKEL come from the germline V gene (reference sequence). The CDR3 totals 14 residues. The V end lost 4 bases, the J end lost 4 bases, and 13 bases lay between the germline ends.

The rearrangement links TRBV7-9 to TRBJ2-7; 9 nucleotides align to TRBD1. The trim removed 4 bases at V and 2 bases at J, leaving 0 bases unmatched. The CDR3 totals 13 residues. Per the germline V gene, CDR1 is SEHNR and CDR2 is FQNEAQ (reference sequence). In DNA form, the CDR3 reads TGTGCCAGCAGCTGGACAGGGGCCTACGAGCAGTACTTC. Residues: CASSWTGAYEQYF.

The CDR3 nucleotides are TGTGCCAGCAGCTCTACAGGGTACGAGCAGTACTTC. Translating it yields CASSSTGYEQYF. The rearrangement joins TRBV7-9 to TRBJ2-7; tentative D call: TRBD1 (6 bases). With 4 bases removed from V and 4 bases from J, the gap between germline ends came to 8 bases. The CDR3 runs to 12 residues. Germline assignment: CDR1 SEHNR and CDR2 FQNEAQ (reference sequence). Drawing the rest from reference TRBV7-9 and TRBJ2-7, the complete variable domain is DTGVSQNPRHKITKRGQNVTFRCDPISEHNRLYWYRQTLGQGPEFLTYFQNEAQLEKSRLLSDRFSAERPKGSFSTLEIQRTEQGDSAMYLCASSSTGYEQYFGPGTRLTVT.

In its sample, this clone was seen once. The genes are TRBV18 and TRBJ1-5; unclear D gene. With 3 bases removed from V and 7 bases from J, the gap between germline ends came to 13 bases. CDR3 length: 14 residues. Germline lookup yields CDR1 KGHSH and CDR2 LQKENI. The CDR3 DNA reads as TGTGCCAGCTCACCCGGGTCAGCCCGCCAGCCCCAGCATTTT. Translating gives CASSPGSARQPQHF.

V gene TRBV6-2 or TRBV6-3 combines with J gene TRBJ1-5; 7 bases align to TRBD1. This CDR3 region has 18 residues. Germline V gene sequence: CDR1 MNHEY, CDR2 SVGEGT. With 0 bases clipped from V and 6 bases from J, the junction kept 14 bases outside the gene matches. In nucleotides, the CDR3 is TGTGCCAGCAGTTACTCCCGCGCCTCTGACAGGGACTTTCAGCCCCAGCATTTT. Its translation: CASSYSRASDRDFQPQHF.

The chain links TRBV24-1 to TRBJ2-7; 10 positions agree with TRBD2. V was clipped by 0 bases and J by 3 bases; unmatched bases: 4. This CDR3 spans 16 amino acids. Per germline, CDR1 KGHDR and CDR2 SFDVKD. The CDR3 loop reads CATSDLTASGSYEQYF. The CDR3, as DNA: TGTGCCACCAGTGATTTGACTGCTAGCGGGAGCTACGAGCAGTACTTC.

This clone was seen more than once but under ten times. The chain is built from TRBV7-2 and TRBJ1-1; 7 bases match TRBD1. The germline V gene has CDR1 SGHTA and CDR2 FQGNSA. This CDR3 is 14 amino acids long. Unmatched junction bases numbered 3, after V lost 4 bases and J lost 1 base. CDR3: CASSSQGGNTEAFF. The CDR3 nucleotides are TGTGCCAGCAGCTCTCAGGGGGGGAACACTGAAGCTTTCTTT.

The genes are TRBV7-9 and TRBJ2-2; D perhaps matches TRBD1 (6 bases). The V end lost 1 base, the J end lost 4 bases, and 7 bases lay between the germline ends. The germline CDR1 and CDR2 sequences are SEHNR and FQNEAQ (reference sequence). This CDR3 is built from 14 residues. This chain's CDR3 is CASSLGGLTGELFF. The CDR3 bases are TGTGCCAGCAGCTTAGGGGGGCTCACCGGGGAGCTGTTTTTT.

The CDR3, as DNA: TGTGCCAGCAGCGTAGATGGTAGCGGAGGGGTCTCCTACAATGAGCAGTTCTTC. Its translation: CASSVDGSGGVSYNEQFF. V and J are TRBV9 and TRBJ2-1, with D maybe TRBD2 (6 bases). V was clipped by 0 bases and J by 0 bases, with 16 bases between them. The CDR3 is 18 amino acids. The V gene's germline CDR1 is SGDLS and CDR2 YYNGEE.

The V gene is TRBV28, the J gene TRBJ2-7, with a weak D call TRBD2 (6 bases). The V gene's germline CDR1 is MDHEN and CDR2 SYDVKM. CDR3 length: 14 residues. V gave up 4 bases and J gave up 5 bases, with 15 bases separating them. For the CDR3, the DNA is TGTGCCAGCAGTTCTCTAACGGAGGGTCACGAGCAGTACTTC. Its translation: CASSSLTEGHEQYF.

For this clone: An end of the junction does not agree with germline; a read error may underlie this. The chain recombines TRBV7-7 with TRBJ2-7, with 9 nucleotides matching TRBD1. This CDR3 is built from 14 residues. The germline CDR1 and CDR2 sequences are SSHAT and FNYEAQ (reference sequence). Written as DNA, the CDR3 is TGTGCTAGCAGTCCCGGGACAGGGAGTTACGAGCAGTACTTC. Translation: CASSPGTGSYEQYF.

The chain employs TRBV18 and TRBJ2-2, with D possibly TRBD2 on 5 matching bases. CDR1 is KGHSH, CDR2 LQKENI, per germline. The V gene lost 4 bases and the J gene lost 5 bases, with 17 bases spanning the gap. CDR3 length: 16 residues. The CDR3, as DNA: TGTGCCAGCTCACGGGAGTATGGGCGAAGGACCGGGGAGCTGTTTTTT. Encoded protein: CASSREYGRRTGELFF. Full variable domain (rest looked up from reference TRBV18 and TRBJ2-2): NAGVMQNPRHLVRRRGQEARLRCSPMKGHSHVYWYRQLPEEGLKFMVYLQKENIIDESGMPKERFSAEFPKEGPSILRIQQVVRGDSAAYFCASSREYGRRTGELFFGEGSRLTVL.

V and J are TRBV19 and TRBJ1-5, with 9 nucleotides matching TRBD1. The CDR3 spans 17 residues. Germline V gene lookup returns CDR1 LNHDA and CDR2 SQIVND (reference sequence). V shed 7 bases and J 4 bases; nucleotides not matched to a gene: 14. CDR3 in DNA: TGTGCCAGTACCCGGACAGGGGCGTCTCTCTTAAATCAGCCCCAGCATTTT. It yields the protein CASTRTGASLLNQPQHF.

With regard to this clone: One end of the junction does not line up with germline, which may come from a read error. This chain joins TRBV5-4 and TRBJ1-2, with D hard to call. Germline V gene data show CDR1 as SGHNT and CDR2 as YYREEE (reference sequence). This CDR3 region has 11 residues. This CDR3 reads CASSRGWAPAF. CDR3 sequence (DNA): TGTGCCAGCAGCCGAGGGTGGGCTCCCGCCTTC.

The chain has TRBV5-4 and TRBJ2-5; 8 nucleotides match TRBD1. The J segment lost 4 bases and the V segment lost 1 base, leaving 3 bases of the junction unmatched. CDR1 is SGHNT and CDR2 is YYREEE in the germline V gene (reference sequence). The CDR3 sequence is 14 residues long. This chain's CDR3 is CASSLQGARETQYF. The CDR3 nucleotides are TGTGCCAGCAGCTTGCAGGGGGCGAGAGAGACCCAGTACTTC.

This chain connects TRBV19 to TRBJ2-7, with 12 bases matching TRBD2. The CDR3 consists of 15 residues. Trimming removed 4 bases from V and 3 bases from J; junction bases left unmatched: 4. The V gene's germline CDR1 is LNHDA and CDR2 SQIVND (reference sequence). In DNA form, the CDR3 reads TGTGCCAGTAGTAAACTAGCGGGAGGACACTACGAGCAGTACTTC. It codes for CASSKLAGGHYEQYF.

The chain links TRBV7-6 to TRBJ2-1, with D unresolved. CDR3 length: 16 amino acids. Germline-derived CDR1 and CDR2 are SGHVS and FNYEAQ. The ends were cut back, 4 bases at V and 5 bases at J, with 18 bases in the middle. This CDR3 reads CASSSLNAEIDNEQFF. The DNA of the CDR3 is TGTGCCAGCAGCTCCCTGAATGCCGAGATAGACAATGAGCAGTTCTTC.

CDR3 sequence (DNA): TGTGCCAGCAGCCCCAGGGCTAGCAATCAGCCCCAGCATTTT. It yields the protein CASSPRASNQPQHF. The chain carries TRBV27 and TRBJ1-5, with D perhaps TRBD1 (5 bases). From germline, CDR1 is MNHEY and CDR2 SMNVEV (reference sequence). This CDR3 has 14 amino acids. Trimming removed 6 bases at V and 0 bases at J, with 9 bases between.

The rearrangement uses TRBV28 and TRBJ2-3; perhaps TRBD1 as D (6 bases). In germline, CDR1 is MDHEN, CDR2 SYDVKM. V was clipped by 6 bases and J by 0 bases, with 22 bases between them. CDR3 length equals 18 residues. The CDR3 protein is CASSPLPGTTTSTDTQYF. The CDR3 DNA reads as TGTGCCAGCAGCCCCCTCCCCGGGACAACTACTAGCACAGATACGCAGTATTTT.